This T cell receptor (beta chain) comes out of a study of shared clonotypes between healthy human individuals (TCRdb year 2020). Broadly, across the study: The cohort comprised a couple of women and three men aged 18 to 49 years. For each donor, three plates each were used for CD4 naive and CD4 memory, two plates were used for CD8 naive, and one plate was used for CD8 memory. Blood TCR repertoires of about 5 healthy adults were deeply sequenced to estimate repertoire size and the extent of clonotype sharing between individuals. To increase sequencing depth and limit assay-specific biases, TCR repertoire library preparation and sequencing were carried out by different laboratories using diverse techniques. Each donor's leukapheresis produced roughly between about 0.8 and 10 billion PBMCs.

Study-level results and caveats: Based on pairwise subsampling, the degree of clonotype sharing among donors was expected to be affected by sequencing depth. Only blood was sampled, and tissue TCR repertoires likely differ from those in blood. Naive subsets generally had larger estimated clonotype richness than memory subsets did. Even with the large sequencing depth, rarefaction of the sorted-subset datasets indicated that sequencing was incomplete. Higher generation probabilities were observed for clonotypes shared by all four sorted-subset donors than for non-shared clonotypes. When a few donors were compared, the shared fraction of clonotypes was 5% to 6.5% for naive CD4, 3.5% to 4% for naive CD8, 2.3% for memory CD4, and 0.3% to 0.5% for memory CD8. The small number of donors limited the genetic and exposure-history diversity represented.

In its sample, this clone was seen once. Its cognate antigen has yet to be identified. Within one base of it there is no much larger clone, and no base qualities were kept. From cysteine to phenylalanine, the CDR3 is 14 amino acids long. Of all the DNA, just the CDR3 is kept, 42 bases in frame from base 1. From the germline V gene, CDR1 is SGHTA and CDR2 is FQGNSA. Trimmed from V: 5 bases; trimmed from J: 2 bases; junction bases lacking a gene match: 5. Using the deep immunoSEQ assay, TCR CDR3 regions were amplified from genomic DNA by multiplex PCR. Extracted genomic DNA from each cell subset was distributed evenly across all wells of several immunoSEQ 96-well plates, and each plate was treated as a replicate. For sorted subsets, approximately 210 ng of genomic DNA, equivalent to 25,000 to 30,000 T cell genomes, went into each replicate PCR. Purified libraries were quantified with a Qubit 3.0 fluorometer, sized on a Bioanalyzer 2100, and re-quantified with the KAPA Library Quantification kit. A separate single-read 150-cycle Illumina NextSeq 550 flow cell was used to sequence each immunoSEQ 96-well plate. Per the original workflow: Because the immunoSEQ output held only junctional sequences and lacked quality scores, the filtering could not match the filtering applied to full-length reads. To assign V/J genes and CDR3, sequences were annotated against IMGT germline references using PyIR, a Python wrapper for IgBLAST v1.9. Any read was removed if the V/J assignment was weak (E-value above 1e-6), the CDR3 was missing, or the read contained stop codons, out-of-frame junctions, or ambiguous translated residues. V3J clonotypes were defined as sequences sharing the same inferred V gene, J gene, and CDR3 amino acid sequence. Percentage overlap between repertoires was calculated by dividing the number of shared unique clonotypes by the size of the smaller repertoire. Three approaches were used to assess repertoire richness: RTK rarefaction, the Chao1 estimator, and Recon v2.1 estimates of unobserved clonotypes. Generation probabilities for all TCRbeta clonotypes obtained by the gDNA method from a few donors were computed using OLGA. The source is immuneACCESS, and TCRdb retained only in-frame sequences with V and J called. Part of the clones is not carried over; for the studies checked, unresolved V genes explain less than half of this, and the remainder is unexplained. The DNA gave D and trimming, while V, J and clone size come from that table. Counted in this sample were hundreds of thousands of clones; more than 70% of them appeared once. The top ten hold around 2% of the sample.

Donors were healthy HIV-negative adults with no recently reported acute infections or vaccinations. Every donor was a Caucasian adult residing in Nashville, Tennessee, USA. CD4+ T cells were enriched through magnetic negative selection, after which naive cells were positively selected on CD45RA and the remaining negative fraction served as the memory subset. Blood was obtained by leukapheresis, after which PBMCs were separated by Ficoll-Histopaque density gradient centrifugation and cryopreserved in liquid nitrogen vapor phase. Purity and quantity of every magnetically sorted T cell population were checked by analytical flow cytometry. Genomic DNA was isolated from each sorted fraction and quantified by UV absorbance on a Nanodrop 2000c.

The sequence was collected from a woman in her 30s in good health. Sequencing was performed on memory CD4+ T cells sorted from blood. Explained via the paper, the cell subset or site label denotes: CD45RA-negative fraction. The rearranged segments are TRBV7-2 and TRBJ2-7, with 8 middle bases fitting TRBD1. CDR3 sequence: CASSPDRGAYEQYF. The sequenced DNA is TGTGCCAGCAGCCCAGACAGGGGAGCCTACGAGCAGTACTTC.